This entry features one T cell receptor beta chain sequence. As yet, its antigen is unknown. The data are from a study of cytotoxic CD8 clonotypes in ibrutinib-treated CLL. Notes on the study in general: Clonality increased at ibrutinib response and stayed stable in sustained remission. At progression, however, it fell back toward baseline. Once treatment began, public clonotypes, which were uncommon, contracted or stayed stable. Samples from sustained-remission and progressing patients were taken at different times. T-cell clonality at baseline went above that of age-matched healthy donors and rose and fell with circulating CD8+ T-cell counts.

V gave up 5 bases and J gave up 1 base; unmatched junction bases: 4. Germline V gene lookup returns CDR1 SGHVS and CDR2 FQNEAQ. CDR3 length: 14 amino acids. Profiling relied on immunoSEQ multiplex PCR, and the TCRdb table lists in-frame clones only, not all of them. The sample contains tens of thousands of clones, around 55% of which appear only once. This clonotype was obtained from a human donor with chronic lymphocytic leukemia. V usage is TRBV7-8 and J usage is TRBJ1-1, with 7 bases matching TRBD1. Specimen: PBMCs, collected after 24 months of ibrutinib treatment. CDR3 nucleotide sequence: TGTGCCAGCAGCCCTAGGACAGGGAACACTGAAGCTTTCTTT. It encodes CASSPRTGNTEAFF.